The 2 T cell receptor beta chains reported below all come from one sample, sequenced in a study of blood T cell repertoires in COVID-19. Assay: immunoSEQ multiplex PCR; the TCRdb copy retains only in-frame clones and omits some. This sample carries approximately 300,000 clones, 85% of them seen once, and the ten largest clones take 1.5% to 2%. The source material was PBMCs or T cells enriched from blood (not recorded which). The receptor set was obtained from a woman aged 25 to 39 who had been exposed to COVID-19.

J is TRBJ1-5 and V is TRBV5-1; 11 nucleotides match TRBD1. Germline CDR1 reads SGHRS; CDR2 reads YFSETQ. The CDR3 is 15 residues long. Unmatched junction bases numbered 7, after V lost 5 bases and J lost 6 bases. The CDR3 region is CASSSGTGGGQPQHF. CDR3 DNA: TGCGCCAGCAGTTCCGGGACAGGGGGGGGTCAGCCCCAGCATTTT.

The V call is TRBV21-1, the J call TRBJ2-7; the D call of TRBD2 is as the table states it, not checked on the DNA. TRBV21-1 is labeled a pseudogene. The CDR3 length is 13 residues. The CDR3 sequence: CASPTGTNYEQYF. The CDR3 DNA reads TGTGCCAGCCCTACCGGGACTAACTACGAGCAGTACTTC.